This T cell receptor (beta chain) was observed in a study of T-cell memory formation after mild COVID-19 (dated by TCRdb to about 2021). Regarding the research as a whole: Most TCR sequence clusters were specific to one of the two donors. In a couple of donors, T-cell clones that expanded and contracted after mild COVID-19 were followed by sequencing TCRalpha and TCRbeta repertoires longitudinally. Two young, previously healthy adult volunteers, one female and one male, were included in the cohort. The investigation overall reported the following: The detection of some responding clones in pre-infection memory suggests that pre-existing cross-reactive memory T cells joined the SARS-CoV-2 response. Balanced CD4/CD8 phenotypes were observed for clones contracting from day 15 to 85, whereas a bias towards CD4+ was observed for a second wave of clones expanding from day 15 to 37. SARS-CoV-2 specificity was not confirmed for the second-wave clones peaking on day 37. Only a couple of mild cases were covered by the study, and larger cohorts that include severe cases with pre-infection samples were considered necessary. Contracting CD4+ clones appeared mostly in the CM and EM memory subsets, whereas CD8+ clones were enriched in EMRA.

V gives up 3 bases and J gives up 5 bases, and the segment between their germline ends measures 14 bases. CDR1 and CDR2, per the germline V gene (reference sequence), are DFQATT and SNEGSKA. The CDR3 numbers 13 residues from cysteine through phenylalanine. The read is trimmed to its CDR3 DNA, 39 bases read in frame from base 1. The sequencing machine was an Illumina NovaSeq 6000. Using 5'RACE with constant-segment primers, TCRalpha and TCRbeta cDNA libraries were constructed, with sample barcodes and unique molecular identifiers added in the process. RNA was extracted from every sample with Trizol reagent. The libraries were amplified in two PCR steps, and the second step added a second sample barcode and Illumina TruSeq adapters. Libraries were sequenced on an Illumina NovaSeq with 2 x 150 bp paired-end reads. Concerning the study's data processing: Demultiplexing of reads and collapsing into UMI-guided consensus sequences were performed with migec v1.2.7. Using mixcr v2.1.11, the UMI consensuses were aligned to TRA and TRB V and J templates and assembled into clonotypes. A clonotype was counted as expanded or contracted only when both edgeR and NoisET called the clonotype significant, with the noise models trained on biological replicates. For edgeR calls, a false discovery rate-adjusted p below 0.01 and a log2 fold-change threshold of 1 were applied. PCA with hierarchical clustering of max-normalized trajectories of the 1000 most abundant clonotypes was used as exploratory dynamics analysis. The CD4 or CD8 phenotype of responding clones was assigned using the separately sequenced CD4+ and CD8+ repertoires. TCRdb reanalyzed the raw reads on its own, using fastp at Q25 for trimming and MiXCR for clone calling, and kept in-frame beta chains. One record per CDR3 amino acid sequence lists the most common genes and DNA. TCRdb, not the original authors, processed these V and J calls. Counted in this sample were about 400,000 distinct CDR3 sequences; 20% to 25% of them appeared once. The ten biggest clones cover 8.8% of the sample.

This clonotype was picked up a small number of times. The antigen this receptor binds is unknown. The sample holds no much larger clone one base away, and base qualities are not on file. Ficoll-Paque density gradient centrifugation was used to isolate PBMCs. The sample taken for sequencing was PBMCs or a T cell subset sorted from them (not recorded which). Recombination connected TRBV20-1 to TRBJ2-7; the D gene cannot be named for sure. The receptor was derived from an adult woman who had mild COVID-19 (a few samples of this study predate the infection). The sample titles of this study are shuffled in the database, so cell type and time point are left out; the donor was told from shared clones. The nucleotide sequence is TGCAGTGCTAGGAGGATCTCATCCGACGAGCAGTACTTC. Its protein reads: CSARRISSDEQYF.